This TCR beta chain derives from a study of response to subunit inactivated influenza vaccine. This clonotype was counted only a few times. The V end lost 3 bases, the J end lost 8 bases, and 17 bases lay between the germline ends. Germline lookup yields CDR1 SQVTM and CDR2 ANQGSEA. This CDR3 contains 14 residues. TCRdb processed the RT-PCR reads anew with MiXCR; each CDR3 protein has one entry. The sample contains roughly 540,000 distinct CDR3 sequences, 20% to 25% of which appear only once. These data also formed part of another study, on T cells expressing NK-cell markers. That source notes: Scientists made TCR beta cDNA using 5'RACE template switching with UMIs. Sequencing of TCR beta repertoires drew on sorted CD3+CD56+NKG2C+, CD3+CD56+NKG2C- and CD3+CD56-NKG2C+ T cells.

This sequence originates from a man aged 50-59 years who received an inactivated influenza vaccine. Sequencing used CD4+ T cells sorted from PBMCs, obtained approximately 13 days after vaccination. The chain is built from TRBV29-1 and TRBJ2-1; the D gene is possibly TRBD2 (5 bases). In nucleotides, the CDR3 is TGCAGCGTTGAGGCCTTCGGGGTTGCGGATGAGCAGTTCTTC. Amino acids: CSVEAFGVADEQFF.